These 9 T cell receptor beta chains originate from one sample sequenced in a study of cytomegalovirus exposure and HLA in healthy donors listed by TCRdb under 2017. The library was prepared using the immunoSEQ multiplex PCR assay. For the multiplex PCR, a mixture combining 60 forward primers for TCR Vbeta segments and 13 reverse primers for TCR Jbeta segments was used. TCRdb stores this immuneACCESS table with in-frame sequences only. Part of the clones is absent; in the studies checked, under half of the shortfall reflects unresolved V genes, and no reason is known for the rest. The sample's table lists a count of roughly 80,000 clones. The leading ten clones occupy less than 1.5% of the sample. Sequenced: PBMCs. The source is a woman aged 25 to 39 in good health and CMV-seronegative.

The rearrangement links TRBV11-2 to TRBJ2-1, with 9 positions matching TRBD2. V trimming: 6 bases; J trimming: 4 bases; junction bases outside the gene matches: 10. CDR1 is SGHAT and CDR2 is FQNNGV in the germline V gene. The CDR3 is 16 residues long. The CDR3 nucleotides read TGTGCCAGCAGGTATGGTAGCGGGGGCATATACAATGAGCAGTTCTTC. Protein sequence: CASRYGSGGIYNEQFF.

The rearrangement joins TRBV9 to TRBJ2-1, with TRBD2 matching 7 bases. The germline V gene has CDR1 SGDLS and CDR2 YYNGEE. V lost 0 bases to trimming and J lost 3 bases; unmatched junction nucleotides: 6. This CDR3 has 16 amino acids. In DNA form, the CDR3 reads TGTGCCAGCAGCGTAGGAGGGATAGCGGGCTACAATGAGCAGTTCTTC. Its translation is CASSVGGIAGYNEQFF.

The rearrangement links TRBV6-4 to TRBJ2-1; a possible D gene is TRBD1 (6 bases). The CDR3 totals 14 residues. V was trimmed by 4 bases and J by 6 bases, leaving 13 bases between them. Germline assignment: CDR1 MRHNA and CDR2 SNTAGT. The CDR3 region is CASSVYRASNEQFF. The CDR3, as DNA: TGTGCCAGCAGTGTTTACAGGGCTAGCAATGAGCAGTTCTTC.

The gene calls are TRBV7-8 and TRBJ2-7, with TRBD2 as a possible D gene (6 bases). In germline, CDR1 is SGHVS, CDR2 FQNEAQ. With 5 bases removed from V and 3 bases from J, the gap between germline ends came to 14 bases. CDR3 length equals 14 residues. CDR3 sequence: CASSPRYSGYEQYF. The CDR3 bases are TGTGCCAGCAGCCCCCGGTATAGCGGCTACGAGCAGTACTTC.

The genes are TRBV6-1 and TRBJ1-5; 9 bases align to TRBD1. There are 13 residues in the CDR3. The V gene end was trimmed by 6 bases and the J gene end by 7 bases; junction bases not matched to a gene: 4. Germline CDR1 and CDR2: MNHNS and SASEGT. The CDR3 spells CASSGDRDQPQHF. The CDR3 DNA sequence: TGTGCCAGCAGCGGGGACAGGGACCAGCCCCAGCATTTT.

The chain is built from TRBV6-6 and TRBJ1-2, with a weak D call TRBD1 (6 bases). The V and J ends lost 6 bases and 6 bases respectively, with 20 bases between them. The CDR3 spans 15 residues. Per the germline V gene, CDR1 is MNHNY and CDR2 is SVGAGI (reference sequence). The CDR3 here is CASRDTGTPRDGYTF. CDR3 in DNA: TGTGCCAGCAGGGACACCGGGACACCAAGGGATGGCTACACCTTC.

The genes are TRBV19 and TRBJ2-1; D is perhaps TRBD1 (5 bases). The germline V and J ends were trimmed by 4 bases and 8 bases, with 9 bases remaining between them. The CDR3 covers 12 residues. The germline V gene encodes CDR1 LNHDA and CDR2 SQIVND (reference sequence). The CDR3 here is CASSNTGYEQFF. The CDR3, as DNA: TGTGCCAGTAGTAACACAGGTTATGAGCAGTTCTTC.

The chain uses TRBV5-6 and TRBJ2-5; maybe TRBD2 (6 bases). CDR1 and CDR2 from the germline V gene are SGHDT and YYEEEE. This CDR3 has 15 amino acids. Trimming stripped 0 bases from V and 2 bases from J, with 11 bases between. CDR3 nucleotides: TGTGCCAGCAGCTTGGGGGGACTGGATCAAGAGACCCAGTACTTC. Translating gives CASSLGGLDQETQYF.

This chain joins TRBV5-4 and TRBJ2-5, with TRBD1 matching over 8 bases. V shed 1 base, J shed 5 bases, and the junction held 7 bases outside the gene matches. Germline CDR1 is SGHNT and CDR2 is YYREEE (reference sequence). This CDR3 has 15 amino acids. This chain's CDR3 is CASSLRQGARETQYF. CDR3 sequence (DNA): TGTGCCAGCAGCTTGCGCCAGGGGGCGAGGGAGACCCAGTACTTC. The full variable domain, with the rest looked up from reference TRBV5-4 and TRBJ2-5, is ETGVTQSPTHLIKTRGQQVTLRCSSQSGHNTVSWYQQALGQGPQFIFQYYREEENGRGNFPPRFSGLQFPNYSSELNVNALELDDSALYLCASSLRQGARETQYFGPGTRLLVL.